This T cell receptor (beta chain) was recorded in a study of cytomegalovirus exposure and HLA in healthy donors. Broader study findings: Follow-up analysis later connected one missense variant in DCLRE1C with trimming of TCR beta V- and J-genes. Later analysis reportedly placed an Asian-associated ancestry cluster below the roughly 700-donor mean in N-insertions. Per a prior analysis, the majority of TCR beta V segments were productive roughly 87% or roughly 30% of the time.

As for this clone: The antigen is unknown.

The PCR had 60 Vbeta and 13 Jbeta primers. Clones were sequenced by immunoSEQ multiplex PCR, and TCRdb holds only the in-frame ones, with some missing. The sample consists of roughly 100,000 clones, over 65% of them appearing once. With 0 bases removed from V and 0 bases from J, the gap between germline ends came to 8 bases. This CDR3 is built from 15 residues. The germline CDR1 and CDR2 sequences are SGDLS and YYNGEE. Sequencing was performed on PBMCs. This TCR was sampled from a man aged 50 or older in good health and CMV-seronegative. This chain joins TRBV9 and TRBJ2-3; tentative D call: TRBD2 (6 bases). The CDR3: CASSVGSGSTDTQYF. The CDR3 coding sequence is TGTGCCAGCAGCGTAGGGAGCGGGAGCACAGATACGCAGTATTTT.